The entry below describes one T cell receptor (beta chain). The CDR3 runs to 13 residues. Germline V CDR1 and CDR2: LNHDA, SQIVND (reference sequence). V was clipped by 4 bases and J by 4 bases, with 10 bases between them. The assay was immunoSEQ multiplex PCR, and TCRdb's table has in-frame clones only and misses some. The sample has more than 250,000 clones, more than 70% seen once. This sample is drawn from a study of blood T cell repertoires in COVID-19. The V gene is TRBV19, the J gene TRBJ1-1, with unresolved D. Sequenced: PBMCs or T cells enriched from blood (not recorded which). The TCR originated in a woman between 35 and 50 years old with acute COVID-19. CDR3: CASSKRATTEAFF. The CDR3 nucleotides read TGTGCCAGTAGTAAACGAGCCACCACTGAAGCTTTCTTT.